The rows below give T cell receptor beta chains drawn from one sample of a study of T cells in Graves' hyperthyroidism and ophthalmopathy. In TCRdb, the multiplex PCR reads were re-called with MiXCR into one record per CDR3 protein. The sample records about 400,000 distinct CDR3 sequences, approximately 14% being singletons. The sample comprised blood. These receptors were taken from a woman between 18 and 30 years old with Graves' hyperthyroidism. CDR3s include the opening cysteine and the closing phenylalanine or tryptophan. D genes are given only for firm matches. Some rows mark clone size as missing; the rest say once, few, many or name a class of expanded clone.

cdr3_aa: CASSYTHPGTMGSEQYF; cdr3_nt: TGTGCCAGCAGTTACACCCACCCCGGGACAATGGGGTCCGAGCAGTACTTC; clone_size: few; v_call: TRBV6-5; j_call: TRBJ2-7; d_call: -
cdr3_aa: CASSLTGGDGNTIYF; cdr3_nt: TGTGCCAGCAGCTTAACCGGGGGCGACGGAAACACCATATATTTT; clone_size: -; v_call: TRBV7-2; j_call: TRBJ1-3; d_call: -
cdr3_aa: CASSPDVGINTEAFF; cdr3_nt: TGCGCCAGCAGCCCGGACGTCGGAATTAACACTGAAGCTTTCTTT; clone_size: many; v_call: TRBV5-1; j_call: TRBJ1-1; d_call: -
cdr3_aa: CASSGIRGELFF; cdr3_nt: TGTGCCAGCAGCGGCATCAGGGGGGAGCTGTTTTTT; clone_size: many; v_call: TRBV3-1; j_call: TRBJ2-2; d_call: -
cdr3_aa: CASSLTGFEKLFF; cdr3_nt: TGTGCCAGCAGCTTAACAGGGTTTGAAAAACTGTTTTTT; clone_size: many; v_call: TRBV12-3/TRBV12-4; j_call: TRBJ1-4; d_call: -
cdr3_aa: CAGQGVNTGELFF; cdr3_nt: TGTGCCGGACAGGGGGTAAACACCGGGGAGCTGTTTTTT; clone_size: many; v_call: TRBV2; j_call: TRBJ2-2; d_call: TRBD1
cdr3_aa: CASSPPNRGQYNEQFF; cdr3_nt: TGTGCCAGCAGCCCCCCAAACAGGGGGCAATACAATGAGCAGTTCTTC; clone_size: few; v_call: TRBV6-1; j_call: TRBJ2-1; d_call: TRBD1
cdr3_aa: CASSQSGGRYTDYGYTF; cdr3_nt: TGTGCCAGCAGTCAGTCAGGGGGCCGTTATACTGACTATGGCTACACCTTC; clone_size: many; v_call: TRBV2; j_call: TRBJ1-2; d_call: TRBD1
cdr3_aa: CASSVGQGSAYEQYF; cdr3_nt: TGTGCCAGCAGCGTAGGACAGGGGTCCGCCTACGAGCAGTACTTC; clone_size: few; v_call: TRBV9; j_call: TRBJ2-7; d_call: TRBD1
cdr3_aa: CASSPWTGGVYGYTF; cdr3_nt: TGTGCCAGCAGTCCGTGGACAGGGGGCGTCTATGGCTACACCTTC; clone_size: many; v_call: TRBV12-3/TRBV12-4; j_call: TRBJ1-2; d_call: TRBD1
cdr3_aa: CASSDTGATEAFF; cdr3_nt: TGTGCCAGCAGCGACACAGGAGCTACTGAAGCTTTCTTT; clone_size: -; v_call: TRBV3-1; j_call: TRBJ1-1; d_call: -
cdr3_aa: CASSYRQSGQGVGAGANVLTF; cdr3_nt: TGTGCCAGCAGTTACCGCCAGAGTGGACAGGGGGTTGGCGCTGGGGCCAACGTCCTGACTTTC; clone_size: -; v_call: TRBV6-6; j_call: TRBJ2-6; d_call: TRBD1
cdr3_aa: CASSLQRGADTQYF; cdr3_nt: TGTGCCAGCAGCTTGCAAAGGGGGGCAGATACGCAGTATTTT; clone_size: many; v_call: TRBV7-9; j_call: TRBJ2-3; d_call: -
cdr3_aa: CASSVMTAQVTYGYTF; cdr3_nt: TGTGCCAGCAGTGTTATGACAGCGCAAGTTACCTATGGCTACACCTTC; clone_size: many; v_call: TRBV2; j_call: TRBJ1-2; d_call: -
cdr3_aa: CASTQRGGPSYEQYF; cdr3_nt: TGCGCCAGCACCCAGCGGGGAGGACCCTCCTACGAGCAGTACTTC; clone_size: many; v_call: TRBV5-1; j_call: TRBJ2-7; d_call: TRBD2
cdr3_aa: CASSEYDQPEYTF; cdr3_nt: TGTGCCAGCAGTGAATATGACCAGCCAGAATACACCTTC; clone_size: few; v_call: TRBV25-1; j_call: TRBJ1-2; d_call: -
cdr3_aa: CASRGRAAGQPQHF; cdr3_nt: TGCGCCAGCAGAGGCAGGGCGGCGGGTCAGCCCCAGCATTTT; clone_size: many; v_call: TRBV5-1; j_call: TRBJ1-5; d_call: -
cdr3_aa: CASRRRVGDYGYTF; cdr3_nt: TGTGCCAGCAGGCGACGGGTCGGCGACTATGGCTACACCTTC; clone_size: many; v_call: TRBV28; j_call: TRBJ1-2; d_call: -
cdr3_aa: CSVLGGFPDQETQYF; cdr3_nt: TGCAGCGTCCTCGGCGGGTTCCCCGATCAAGAGACCCAGTACTTC; clone_size: many; v_call: TRBV29-1; j_call: TRBJ2-5; d_call: -
cdr3_aa: CASTPRGRGNEQFF; cdr3_nt: TGTGCCAGCACCCCGCGCGGGAGGGGCAATGAGCAGTTCTTC; clone_size: -; v_call: TRBV12-3/TRBV12-4; j_call: TRBJ2-1; d_call: TRBD2
cdr3_aa: CASSLGTISTGELFF; cdr3_nt: TGTGCCAGCAGCTTAGGGACAATCTCTACCGGGGAGCTGTTTTTT; clone_size: few; v_call: TRBV7-9; j_call: TRBJ2-2; d_call: -
cdr3_aa: CASVQGFEAFF; cdr3_nt: TGTGCCAGTGTACAGGGATTTGAAGCTTTCTTT; clone_size: many; v_call: TRBV12-3/TRBV12-4; j_call: TRBJ1-1; d_call: -
cdr3_aa: CASSSSWAGGASGELFF; cdr3_nt: TGTGCCAGCAGCTCGTCGTGGGCAGGGGGCGCATCCGGGGAGCTGTTTTTT; clone_size: many; v_call: TRBV7-2; j_call: TRBJ2-2; d_call: TRBD1
cdr3_aa: CASSHRGAFNQPQHF; cdr3_nt: TGTGCCAGCAGTCACCGGGGGGCCTTCAATCAGCCCCAGCATTTT; clone_size: many; v_call: TRBV6-1; j_call: TRBJ1-5; d_call: -
cdr3_aa: CASSLRPGGSYEQYF; cdr3_nt: TGTGCCAGCAGCTTAAGGCCAGGGGGTTCCTACGAGCAGTACTTC; clone_size: many; v_call: TRBV7-3; j_call: TRBJ2-7; d_call: TRBD1
cdr3_aa: CSVGANQRTDTQYF; cdr3_nt: TGCAGCGTTGGGGCCAACCAACGCACAGATACGCAGTATTTT; clone_size: few; v_call: TRBV29-1; j_call: TRBJ2-3; d_call: -
cdr3_aa: CASSPTGYSNQPQHF; cdr3_nt: TGTGCCAGCAGCCCGACCGGGTATAGCAATCAGCCCCAGCATTTT; clone_size: many; v_call: TRBV3-1; j_call: TRBJ1-5; d_call: -
cdr3_aa: CASSQDRVGAGNEQFF; cdr3_nt: TGCGCCAGCAGCCAAGATCGGGTCGGGGCGGGTAATGAGCAGTTCTTC; clone_size: -; v_call: TRBV4-3; j_call: TRBJ2-1; d_call: -
cdr3_aa: CASSLRVELNEKLFF; cdr3_nt: TGTGCCAGCAGCTTGCGGGTGGAGTTAAATGAAAAACTGTTTTTT; clone_size: -; v_call: TRBV7-9; j_call: TRBJ1-4; d_call: -
cdr3_aa: CASSEWAGSNEKLFF; cdr3_nt: TGTGCCAGCAGTGAATGGGCAGGGTCTAATGAAAAACTGTTTTTT; clone_size: -; v_call: TRBV25-1; j_call: TRBJ1-4; d_call: -
cdr3_aa: CASSEVGTGALYNEQFF; cdr3_nt: TGTGCCAGCAGTGAAGTAGGGACAGGGGCCCTCTACAATGAGCAGTTCTTC; clone_size: many; v_call: TRBV6-1; j_call: TRBJ2-1; d_call: TRBD1
cdr3_aa: CASRWGRGGHEQFF; cdr3_nt: TGTGCCAGCAGGTGGGGGCGGGGAGGTCATGAGCAGTTCTTC; clone_size: many; v_call: TRBV12-3/TRBV12-4; j_call: TRBJ2-1; d_call: -
cdr3_aa: CASSLFRSSGANVLTF; cdr3_nt: TGTGCCAGCAGTTTATTCCGCAGCTCTGGGGCCAACGTCCTGACTTTC; clone_size: -; v_call: TRBV28; j_call: TRBJ2-6; d_call: -
cdr3_aa: CASSFGGINTEAFF; cdr3_nt: TGTGCCAGCAGTTTCGGCGGGATTAACACTGAAGCTTTCTTT; clone_size: many; v_call: TRBV12-3/TRBV12-4; j_call: TRBJ1-1; d_call: -
cdr3_aa: CASSSRQGPEAFF; cdr3_nt: TGTGCCAGCAGCTCCCGACAGGGCCCTGAAGCTTTCTTT; clone_size: few; v_call: TRBV7-9; j_call: TRBJ1-1; d_call: TRBD1
cdr3_aa: CASSPQGPGTGELFF; cdr3_nt: TGTGCCAGCAGCCCCCAGGGTCCGGGCACCGGGGAGCTGTTTTTT; clone_size: -; v_call: TRBV7-3; j_call: TRBJ2-2; d_call: -
cdr3_aa: CASSRPSGVQTQYF; cdr3_nt: TGTGCCAGCAGCCGGCCTAGCGGGGTTCAGACCCAGTACTTC; clone_size: many; v_call: TRBV3-1; j_call: TRBJ2-5; d_call: TRBD2
cdr3_aa: CASRPGQGRGEQFF; cdr3_nt: TGTGCCAGCAGACCCGGACAGGGTCGCGGTGAGCAGTTCTTC; clone_size: few; v_call: TRBV5-8; j_call: TRBJ2-1; d_call: TRBD1
cdr3_aa: CASSATSSTDTQYF; cdr3_nt: TGTGCCAGCAGTGCGACTAGCAGCACAGATACGCAGTATTTT; clone_size: -; v_call: TRBV6-4; j_call: TRBJ2-3; d_call: TRBD2
cdr3_aa: CASSIMGNTEAFF; cdr3_nt: TGTGCCAGTAGTATTATGGGGAACACTGAAGCTTTCTTT; clone_size: many; v_call: TRBV19; j_call: TRBJ1-1; d_call: -
cdr3_aa: CASSQVLQGPLETLHF; cdr3_nt: TGTGCCAGCAGCCAAGTATTGCAGGGGCCGCTTGAAACCCTCCACTTT; clone_size: -; v_call: TRBV4-2; j_call: TRBJ1-6; d_call: -
cdr3_aa: CASNSTGDEQYF; cdr3_nt: TGTGCCAGCAATTCGACAGGGGACGAGCAGTACTTC; clone_size: once; v_call: TRBV11-2; j_call: TRBJ2-7; d_call: TRBD1
cdr3_aa: CASRLGGPGNTIYF; cdr3_nt: TGTGCCAGCAGACTAGGGGGGCCTGGAAACACCATATATTTT; clone_size: -; v_call: TRBV11-2; j_call: TRBJ1-3; d_call: -
cdr3_aa: CASSPYATGEDQYF; cdr3_nt: TGTGCCAGCAGCCCGTACGCTACAGGGGAGGATCAGTACTTC; clone_size: -; v_call: TRBV3-1; j_call: TRBJ2-7; d_call: -
cdr3_aa: CASSSPGRLAIPYNEQFF; cdr3_nt: TGTGCCAGCAGTTCGCCTGGACGGCTAGCGATCCCCTACAATGAGCAGTTCTTC; clone_size: many; v_call: TRBV12-3/TRBV12-4; j_call: TRBJ2-1; d_call: -
cdr3_aa: CSVGGTLNTEAFF; cdr3_nt: TGCAGCGTTGGTGGGACATTGAACACTGAAGCTTTCTTT; clone_size: many; v_call: TRBV29-1; j_call: TRBJ1-1; d_call: -
cdr3_aa: CASSSGLAASYEQYF; cdr3_nt: TGTGCCAGCAGCTCCGGACTAGCGGCCTCCTACGAGCAGTACTTC; clone_size: many; v_call: TRBV11-2; j_call: TRBJ2-7; d_call: TRBD2
cdr3_aa: CASSYSMSRGINYGYTF; cdr3_nt: TGTGCCAGCAGTTACTCGATGAGCAGGGGGATCAACTATGGCTACACCTTC; clone_size: many; v_call: TRBV6-5; j_call: TRBJ1-2; d_call: TRBD1
cdr3_aa: CASRHNAGTLNYGYTF; cdr3_nt: TGTGCCAGCAGACACAATGCCGGGACTCTTAACTATGGCTACACCTTC; clone_size: -; v_call: TRBV3-1; j_call: TRBJ1-2; d_call: -
cdr3_aa: CASSRTQGMAEAFF; cdr3_nt: TGTGCCAGTAGTCGGACCCAGGGTATGGCTGAAGCTTTCTTT; clone_size: few; v_call: TRBV19; j_call: TRBJ1-1; d_call: -
cdr3_aa: CASSLVSSQETQYF; cdr3_nt: TGTGCCAGCAGCTTAGTTTCCAGTCAAGAGACCCAGTACTTC; clone_size: many; v_call: TRBV7-2; j_call: TRBJ2-5; d_call: -